The 30 T cell receptor beta chains in this list originate from one sample, sequenced in a study of T cell responses to AZD1222 COVID-19 vaccine. Clones were sequenced by immunoSEQ multiplex PCR, and TCRdb holds only the in-frame ones, with some missing. The sample shows 95,000 to 150,000 clones, roughly 88% of them seen only once. The source material was peripheral blood, sampled on day 0 of AZD1222 vaccination. These receptors were obtained from an adult in good health.

V is TRBV10-3 and J is TRBJ2-3; the D is unclear. This CDR3 is 16 amino acids long. The germline V gene has CDR1 ENHRY and CDR2 SYGVKD. Trimming stripped 2 bases from V and 0 bases from J, with 12 bases between. The CDR3 sequence: CAISEGVFRSTDTQYF. CDR3 bases: TGTGCCATCAGTGAGGGGGTCTTTCGTAGCACAGATACGCAGTATTTT.

The CDR3 loop reads CASSLTGNTEAFF. CDR3 in DNA: TGTGCCAGCAGTTTAACTGGGAACACTGAAGCTTTCTTT. The chain links TRBV27 to TRBJ1-1; D gene ambiguous. V was shortened by 2 bases and J by 1 base, with 5 bases between the two germline ends. CDR3 size: 13 residues. CDR1 is MNHEY and CDR2 is SMNVEV in the germline V gene (reference sequence).

The V and J genes are TRBV29-1 and TRBJ2-7, with 8 bases matching TRBD1. The CDR3 is made up of 14 amino acids. The V segment lost 6 bases and the J segment 7 bases; nucleotides outside the gene matches: 14. CDR1 SQVTM and CDR2 ANQGSEA come from the germline V gene. The CDR3: CSVSGFPTGDEQYF. The CDR3 coding sequence is TGCAGCGTCTCCGGGTTCCCGACAGGGGATGAGCAGTACTTC.

The chain is built from TRBV19 and TRBJ1-2; 8 positions match TRBD1. Trimming cost V 0 bases and J 7 bases; bases outside gene matches: 7. Germline CDR1 and CDR2: LNHDA and SQIVND (reference sequence). This CDR3 contains 15 residues. This CDR3 is CASSIDFGTGLGYTF. For the CDR3, the DNA is TGTGCCAGTAGTATAGATTTTGGGACAGGTCTTGGCTACACCTTC.

V and J are TRBV9 and TRBJ2-1; 8 positions agree with TRBD2. This CDR3 region has 16 residues. Per germline, CDR1 SGDLS and CDR2 YYNGEE. J was trimmed by 3 bases and V by 3 bases; bases with no gene match: 8. CDR3 nucleotide sequence: TGTGCCAGCAGCGCGCGTAGCGGGGATGTCTACAATGAGCAGTTCTTC. The encoded protein is CASSARSGDVYNEQFF.

The chain couples TRBV2 to TRBJ2-5; 8 bases line up with TRBD1. The ends lost 8 bases at V and 4 bases at J; junction bases unmatched: 3. The CDR3 runs to 12 residues. CDR1 SNHLY and CDR2 FYNNEI come from the germline V gene. DNA of the CDR3: TGTGCCAGCGGACAGGGTCGAGAGACCCAGTACTTC. It encodes CASGQGRETQYF.

The chain joins TRBV24-1 to TRBJ1-2; D remains unclear. This CDR3 region has 15 residues. With 2 bases removed from V and 0 bases from J, the gap between germline ends came to 9 bases. Germline values: CDR1 KGHDR, CDR2 SFDVKD. CDR3 amino acids: CATSDSLTPNYGYTF. In DNA, the CDR3 is TGTGCCACCAGTGATTCCCTGACACCTAACTATGGCTACACCTTC.

This clone was detected a few times. CDR3 nucleotides: TGTGCCAGCAGTCCGGGTGGCTATGGCTACACCTTC. Translating it yields CASSPGGYGYTF. This chain links TRBV12-3 or TRBV12-4 with TRBJ1-2; D gene unclear. The ends were cut back, 5 bases at V and 4 bases at J, with 8 bases in the middle. The CDR3 extends over 12 amino acids.

The chain employs TRBV11-3 and TRBJ2-2; possibly TRBD1 or TRBD2 for D (5 bases each). There are 13 residues in the CDR3. Trimming pared 4 bases from V and 6 bases from J, leaving 9 bases between. Germline loops: CDR1 SGHNT, CDR2 YENEEA. The CDR3 coding sequence is TGTGCCAGCAGCTCCCGGGACCCCGGGGAGCTGTTTTTT. This gives the protein CASSSRDPGELFF.

The rearrangement uses TRBV6-5 and TRBJ1-4, with 10 bases fitting TRBD1. V dropped 4 bases and J dropped 7; count of bases not matched to a gene: 3. Per germline, CDR1 MNHEY and CDR2 SVGAGI. The CDR3 totals 14 residues. The CDR3 protein is CASSWDRGSEKLFF. The CDR3, as DNA: TGTGCCAGCAGTTGGGACAGGGGTTCTGAAAAACTGTTTTTT.

The chain couples TRBV2 to TRBJ2-1, with 9 bases fitting TRBD1. Looked up from germline, CDR1 is SNHLY and CDR2 is FYNNEI. V trimming: 10 bases; J trimming: 8 bases; junction bases outside the gene matches: 12. This CDR3 spans 14 amino acids. CDR3 sequence reads: CAIYRDRVLDEQFF. Here the CDR3 DNA reads TGTGCCATATACCGGGACAGGGTTTTGGATGAGCAGTTCTTC.

The genes are TRBV27 and TRBJ2-1, with unresolved D. Trimming removed 3 bases from V and 7 bases from J, with 10 bases in between. CDR1 and CDR2 from the germline V gene are MNHEY and SMNVEV (reference sequence). The CDR3 loop spans 13 amino acids. This CDR3 is CASSFQFRNEQFF. CDR3 sequence (DNA): TGTGCCAGCAGTTTTCAGTTTCGAAATGAGCAGTTCTTC.

This sequence joins TRBV4-2 and TRBJ2-3; 10 bases fit TRBD2. The V gene end was trimmed by 2 bases and the J gene end by 1 base; junction bases not matched to a gene: 12. Germline CDR1 LGHNA, CDR2 YNFKEQ. CDR3 length: 19 amino acids. The CDR3 DNA sequence: TGTGCCAGCAGCCAATTCAGTGGCCCTACTAGCGGGGGCACAGATACGCAGTATTTT. This encodes CASSQFSGPTSGGTDTQYF.

The rearrangement uses TRBV7-3 and TRBJ2-7; the match to TRBD2 covers 12 bases. The CDR3 runs 15 residues. Trimming at V came to 3 bases and at J to 4 bases, leaving 4 bases not matched to a gene. Germline V gene lookup returns CDR1 SGHTA and CDR2 FQGTGA. CDR3: CASSFRTSGEYEQYF. The CDR3 bases are TGTGCCAGCAGCTTCCGGACTAGCGGGGAGTACGAGCAGTACTTC.

This chain uses TRBV7-2 with TRBJ1-5; unclear D gene. CDR1 and CDR2 from the germline V gene are SGHTA and FQGNSA. The V end was cut by 2 bases, the J end by 0 bases, with 8 bases between. The length of the CDR3 is 15 residues. This CDR3 reads CASSLFQTSNQPQHF. CDR3 DNA sequence: TGTGCCAGCAGCTTATTCCAGACTAGCAATCAGCCCCAGCATTTT.

V gene TRBV18 combines with J gene TRBJ2-3, with 10 bases fitting TRBD2. Germline V CDR1 and CDR2: KGHSH, LQKENI. The V segment lost 3 bases and the J segment 5 bases; nucleotides outside the gene matches: 5. The length of the CDR3 is 15 residues. CDR3 coding DNA: TGTGCCAGCTCACCTTCTAGCGGGGGTGGAGATACGCAGTATTTT. It yields the protein CASSPSSGGGDTQYF.

The rearrangement links TRBV7-2 to TRBJ1-2; 7 nucleotides line up with TRBD1. J gave up 2 bases and V 0 bases, and 3 bases lay outside the gene matches. CDR1 SGHTA and CDR2 FQGNSA come from the germline V gene. The CDR3 sequence is 15 residues long. The CDR3, as DNA: TGTGCCAGCAGCTTAGCTAGGGGGCTAAACTATGGCTACACCTTC. This sequence encodes CASSLARGLNYGYTF.

V is TRBV5-6 and J is TRBJ2-2; possible D gene TRBD2, 5 bases. The CDR3 extends over 15 amino acids. V lost 5 bases and J lost 3, with 14 bases in between. Germline values: CDR1 SGHDT, CDR2 YYEEEE. In DNA form, the CDR3 reads TGTGCCAGCAGTTTCATAGCGTGGGACACCGGGGAGCTGTTTTTT. Amino acids: CASSFIAWDTGELFF.

The chain combines TRBV7-9 with TRBJ1-2; D is unresolved. This CDR3 spans 13 amino acids. CDR1 is SEHNR and CDR2 is FQNEAQ in the germline V gene (reference sequence). V lost 3 bases and J lost 7, with 12 bases in between. CDR3 DNA: TGTGCCAGCAGCTTCGGGGAATTGAGTGGCTACACCTTC. Amino acid sequence: CASSFGELSGYTF.

This chain joins TRBV5-1 and TRBJ1-6; D is ambiguous. The V end was cut by 5 bases, the J end by 3 bases, with 9 bases between. From germline, CDR1 is SGHRS and CDR2 YFSETQ. The CDR3 spans 14 residues. The CDR3, as DNA: TGCGCCAGCAGGCCGGAAATCTATAATTCACCCCTCCACTTT. Translation: CASRPEIYNSPLHF. Full variable domain (rest looked up from reference TRBV5-1 and TRBJ1-6): KAGVTQTPRYLIKTRGQQVTLSCSPISGHRSVSWYQQTPGQGLQFLFEYFSETQRNKGNFPGRFSGRQFSNSRSEMNVSTLELGDSALYLCASRPEIYNSPLHFGNGTRLTVT.

V gene TRBV5-1 combines with J gene TRBJ1-1, with 11 bases matching TRBD1. Germline-derived CDR1 and CDR2 are SGHRS and YFSETQ. CDR3 size: 14 residues. Losses at the gene ends were 4 bases for V and 4 bases for J; bases not matched to a gene: 3. The CDR3 region is CASSAGTGGTEAFF. For the CDR3, the DNA is TGCGCCAGCAGCGCCGGGACAGGGGGCACTGAAGCTTTCTTT.

The chain combines TRBV19 with TRBJ2-1; tentatively, D is TRBD2 (6 bases). Trimming stripped 5 bases from V and 4 bases from J, with 21 bases between. Germline loops: CDR1 LNHDA, CDR2 SQIVND (reference sequence). The length of the CDR3 is 17 residues. The CDR3 DNA follows: TGTGCCAGTAGTTCCGGCAAGACTAGGCCCCCTTACAATGAGCAGTTCTTC. The encoded protein is CASSSGKTRPPYNEQFF. The full variable domain, in which reference TRBV19 and TRBJ2-1 provide the parts outside the CDR3, is DGGITQSPKYLFRKEGQNVTLSCEQNLNHDAMYWYRQDPGQGLRLIYYSQIVNDFQKGDIAEGYSVSREKKESFPLTVTSAQKNPTAFYLCASSSGKTRPPYNEQFFGPGTRLTVL.

V gene TRBV7-9 combines with J gene TRBJ2-3; no definite D call. With 2 bases removed from V and 2 bases from J, the gap between germline ends came to 11 bases. Germline CDR1 reads SEHNR; CDR2 reads FQNEAQ (reference sequence). The CDR3 has 15 amino acids. The CDR3: CASSLQLTYTDTQYF. In DNA form, the CDR3 reads TGTGCCAGCAGCTTACAGTTAACTTACACAGATACGCAGTATTTT.

This clone was observed a single time. The V and J genes are TRBV3-1 (or the pseudogene TRBV3-2) and TRBJ1-3, with a tentative D call TRBD1 (6 bases). The germline V gene encodes CDR1 LGHDT and CDR2 YNNKEL (reference sequence). The CDR3 length is 15 residues. Trimming shortened V by 4 bases and J by 2 bases, and 12 bases separated the two germline ends. The CDR3 sequence is CASSPTGSPGNTIYF. In nucleotides, the CDR3 is TGTGCCAGCAGCCCCACAGGGTCTCCTGGAAACACCATATATTTT.

The V gene is TRBV6-5, the J gene TRBJ1-1; D is ambiguous. Per the germline V gene, CDR1 is MNHEY and CDR2 is SVGAGI. This CDR3 comprises 13 residues. Trimming removed 5 bases at V and 6 bases at J, with 13 bases between. CDR3 amino acids: CASSQRESSEAFF. In DNA, the CDR3 is TGTGCCAGCAGTCAACGGGAGTCTTCTGAAGCTTTCTTT.

V usage is TRBV7-3 and J usage is TRBJ1-6, with 7 bases identical to TRBD1. Germline assignment: CDR1 SGHTA and CDR2 FQGTGA. The CDR3 covers 15 residues. With 6 bases clipped from V and 8 bases from J, the junction kept 10 bases outside the gene matches. The CDR3 protein is CASRRSDRVDSPLHF. The DNA for the CDR3 is TGTGCCAGCAGACGAAGCGACAGGGTGGATTCACCCCTCCACTTT.

V gene TRBV4-2 combines with J gene TRBJ2-2; TRBD2 is a possible D gene (7 bases). Germline-derived CDR1 and CDR2 are LGHNA and YNFKEQ. CDR3 length: 15 amino acids. V was pared by 1 base and J by 6 bases, with 12 bases between. This chain's CDR3 is CASSQGEGGPGELFF. For the CDR3, the DNA is TGTGCCAGCAGCCAAGGAGAGGGGGGGCCCGGGGAGCTGTTTTTT.

The sample holds a few counts of this clone. The V and J genes are TRBV20-1 and TRBJ2-5; D may be TRBD1 (6 bases). V was clipped by 3 bases and J by 5 bases, with 22 bases between them. Germline V gives CDR1 DFQATT, CDR2 SNEGSKA (reference sequence). The CDR3 consists of 16 residues. The CDR3 protein is CSASGPSQGLGETQYF. The CDR3 DNA reads TGCAGTGCTAGTGGCCCGTCACAGGGTCTCGGTGAGACCCAGTACTTC.

The rearrangement uses TRBV19 and TRBJ2-3, with D possibly matching TRBD2 (7 bases). CDR1 LNHDA and CDR2 SQIVND come from the germline V gene (reference sequence). V was cut by 3 bases and J by 4 bases, with 11 bases left in between. The CDR3 length is 14 residues. The CDR3 coding sequence is TGTGCCAGTAGTATCGGGGGGCTCGCAGATACGCAGTATTTT. This gives the protein CASSIGGLADTQYF.

This clone was seen once. The chain combines TRBV27 with TRBJ1-5; D unclear. The CDR3 has 13 residues. The ends were cut back, 6 bases at V and 3 bases at J, with 9 bases in the middle. CDR1 is MNHEY, CDR2 SMNVEV, per germline (reference sequence). CDR3 loop: CASSTTPNQPQHF. In DNA form, the CDR3 reads TGTGCCAGCAGCACTACGCCCAATCAGCCCCAGCATTTT.